This TCR beta chain was sequenced in a study of cytomegalovirus exposure and HLA in healthy donors. Study-level results: For most TCR beta V segments, an earlier analysis put the productive rate at about 87% or about 30% of the time.

The PCR was carried out with 60 Vbeta primers and 13 Jbeta primers. The method was immunoSEQ multiplex PCR; TCRdb's version includes in-frame clones alone and lacks a portion of them. The top ten hold 4% to 4.5% of the sample, which has tens of thousands of clones, 60% to 85% seen once. This clone occurred a few times. Antigen unknown. The V end was cut by 6 bases, the J end by 2 bases, with 11 bases between. CDR1 MRHNA and CDR2 SNTAGT come from the germline V gene. The CDR3 runs to 14 residues. The chain employs TRBV6-4 and TRBJ2-1; possibly TRBD2 for D (5 bases). This sequence originates from a man aged 40-50 years in good health and CMV-seronegative. Material for sequencing was PBMCs. The CDR3 DNA reads TGTGCCAGCAGCAGGTCCGGGACCTACAATGAGCAGTTCTTC. It is translated as CASSRSGTYNEQFF.